These 15 T cell receptor beta chains were all obtained from the same sample, sequenced in a study of cytomegalovirus exposure and HLA in healthy donors. Repertoires were generated with immunoSEQ multiplex PCR, while TCRdb's copy carries only in-frame clones and drops some. The profile covers approximately 220,000 clones, with 85% to 95% appearing a single time and approximately 0.99% taken by the ten largest. Sequenced sample: PBMCs. These receptors originate from a woman aged 18-29 years in good health and CMV-seronegative.

CDR3 bases: TGCAGCGTTGGAGGGACTAGCGGAGGCACAGATACGCAGTATTTT. Translation: CSVGGTSGGTDTQYF. The rearrangement joins TRBV29-1 to TRBJ2-3; 11 bases are a match to TRBD2. J was trimmed by 1 base and V by 4 bases; bases with no gene match: 4. Per germline, CDR1 SQVTM and CDR2 ANQGSEA. CDR3 length equals 15 residues.

The chain has TRBV7-3 and TRBJ2-7, with D maybe TRBD2 (6 bases). Trimming removed 4 bases at V and 1 base at J, with 11 bases between. This CDR3 has 14 residues. Germline-derived CDR1 and CDR2 are SGHTA and FQGTGA. The CDR3 bases are TGTGCCAGCAGCTCCAGTAGCGGATCCTACGAGCAGTACTTC. Protein product: CASSSSSGSYEQYF.

V gene TRBV28 combines with J gene TRBJ2-2, with D maybe TRBD1 (6 bases). From germline, CDR1 is MDHEN and CDR2 SYDVKM. This CDR3 has 20 amino acids. Trimming took off 2 bases at V and 3 bases at J, with 25 bases between the two ends. The CDR3 nucleotides read TGTGCCAGCAGTTTAACAGGCACTAACACAGGGATAGGGGACACCGGGGAGCTGTTTTTT. It codes for CASSLTGTNTGIGDTGELFF.

J is TRBJ1-2 and V is TRBV6-1; 7 nucleotides agree with TRBD1. Per the germline V gene, CDR1 is MNHNS and CDR2 is SASEGT. The V and J ends lost 8 bases and 4 bases, in that order; junction bases with no gene match: 10. This CDR3 region has 14 residues. The CDR3 sequence is CASHRLDRSYGYTF. CDR3 DNA sequence: TGTGCCAGCCATCGATTGGACAGGAGCTATGGCTACACCTTC.

DNA of the CDR3: TGTGCCAGCAGCTCCCGGACAGGGGCCTCTGGCTACACCTTC. This gives the protein CASSSRTGASGYTF. The chain carries TRBV5-4 and TRBJ1-2; 9 nucleotides align to TRBD1. The V gene end was trimmed by 3 bases and the J gene end by 7 bases; junction bases not matched to a gene: 7. The CDR3 is made up of 14 amino acids. Per the germline V gene, CDR1 is SGHNT and CDR2 is YYREEE (reference sequence).

The rearrangement joins TRBV6-6 to TRBJ1-2, with D perhaps matching TRBD1 (6 bases). Trimming took 4 bases from V and 4 from J, leaving 16 bases between them. This CDR3 contains 15 residues. The germline CDR1 and CDR2 sequences are MNHNY and SVGAGI (reference sequence). The CDR3, as DNA: TGTGCCAGCAGTTTTGGGGACAATGTATCCTATGGCTACACCTTC. Translated: CASSFGDNVSYGYTF.

Here the CDR3 reads CATIPATGAHYEQYF. Written as DNA, the CDR3 is TGCGCCACCATTCCCGCGACAGGGGCGCACTACGAGCAGTACTTC. The chain couples TRBV10-2 to TRBJ2-7; 8 bases agree with TRBD1. This CDR3 comprises 15 residues. Germline values: CDR1 WSHSY, CDR2 SAAADI. V dropped 10 bases and J dropped 3; count of bases not matched to a gene: 14.

The rearrangement uses TRBV18 and TRBJ1-5; 7 nucleotides line up with TRBD1. This CDR3 region has 14 residues. Trimming removed 1 base from V and 6 bases from J; junction bases left unmatched: 3. Per the germline V gene, CDR1 is KGHSH and CDR2 is LQKENI. The CDR3 reads CASSPRQGPQPQHF. The CDR3 coding sequence is TGTGCCAGCTCACCACGACAGGGCCCTCAGCCCCAGCATTTT.

This rearrangement joins TRBV19 to TRBJ2-1; 13 bases line up with TRBD2. Germline V gives CDR1 LNHDA, CDR2 SQIVND (reference sequence). This CDR3 is 16 amino acids long. With 3 bases clipped from V and 8 bases from J, the junction kept 7 bases outside the gene matches. The CDR3 DNA is TGTGCCAGTAGTATCGTGCCCGGACTAGCGGGAGATGAGCAGTTCTTC. Protein sequence: CASSIVPGLAGDEQFF.

A single count supports this clone. The chain recombines TRBV18 with TRBJ1-1, with 8 bases that match TRBD1. Trimming took 3 bases from V and 4 from J; bases not matched to a gene: 7. The CDR3 runs 15 residues. Germline V CDR1 and CDR2: KGHSH, LQKENI. The DNA for the CDR3 is TGTGCCAGCTCACCGGTGACAGGGGTAAGCACTGAAGCTTTCTTT. Translated: CASSPVTGVSTEAFF.

V and J are TRBV4-1 and TRBJ1-1; a weak D match, TRBD1 (6 bases). In germline, CDR1 is MGHRA, CDR2 YSYEKL. The CDR3 extends over 14 amino acids. Trimming cost V 1 base and J 8 bases, with 14 bases left between them. The CDR3 here is CASSQATLTGEAFF. The CDR3 DNA is TGCGCCAGCAGCCAAGCCACCTTAACAGGGGAAGCTTTCTTT.

This clone appeared once. CDR3 nucleotides: TGCGCCAGCAGCCAAGTAGAGCGTCCAGGGGGTGGCTACACCTTC. Translated, it gives CASSQVERPGGGYTF. The chain couples TRBV4-1 to TRBJ1-2, with TRBD1 matching 7 bases. V shed 1 base, J shed 7 bases, and the junction held 9 bases outside the gene matches. Per germline, CDR1 MGHRA and CDR2 YSYEKL. This CDR3 region has 15 residues.

This chain uses TRBV27 with TRBJ1-1; tentatively, D is TRBD1 (6 bases). The V end lost 5 bases, the J end lost 0 bases, and 10 bases lay between the germline ends. The CDR3 contains 14 residues. CDR1 and CDR2 (germline): MNHEY, SMNVEV (reference sequence). The CDR3 DNA reads TGTGCCAGCAGTCTGAGGGGGATGAACACTGAAGCTTTCTTT. This gives the protein CASSLRGMNTEAFF.

This clone showed up just once. The CDR3 sequence is CASSPRRGEPTIYGYTF. The CDR3 nucleotides are TGTGCCAGCAGCCCAAGGAGGGGAGAGCCTACGATCTATGGCTACACCTTC. This chain connects TRBV11-2 to TRBJ1-2; D might be TRBD1 (5 bases). V gave up 5 bases and J gave up 4 bases, with 23 bases separating them. The CDR3 is 17 residues long. In germline, CDR1 is SGHAT, CDR2 FQNNGV. Supplemented by reference TRBV11-2 and TRBJ1-2, the full variable domain reads EAGVAQSPRYKIIEKRQSVAFWCNPISGHATLYWYQQILGQGPKLLIQFQNNGVVDDSQLPKDRFSAERLKGVDSTLKIQPAKLEDSAVYLCASSPRRGEPTIYGYTFGSGTRLTVV.

The V gene is TRBV7-2, the J gene TRBJ2-1; 14 bases are shared with TRBD2. Germline lookup yields CDR1 SGHTA and CDR2 FQGNSA. The CDR3 totals 17 residues. After removal of 5 bases from V and 10 bases from J, the junction contained 13 bases not matched to a gene. CDR3 sequence (DNA): TGTGCCAGCAGCCTCTATCCGGGACTAGCGGGAGTCCCCGAGCAGTTCTTC. Amino acids: CASSLYPGLAGVPEQFF.